Below are 3 T cell receptor beta chains sequenced from a single sample in a study of blood T cell repertoires in COVID-19. Sequencing used immunoSEQ multiplex PCR; TCRdb keeps in-frame clones, though not all of them. The sample lists about 140,000 clones; approximately 82% were seen once. The sequenced sample consisted of peripheral blood. These receptors all stem from a human donor in a cohort sampled during active COVID-19.

This clone was detected only once. The chain has TRBV28 and TRBJ2-7; weak D call: TRBD1 (6 bases). The CDR3 extends over 14 amino acids. V was trimmed by 5 bases and J by 3 bases, leaving 14 bases between them. Germline assignment: CDR1 MDHEN and CDR2 SYDVKM. The DNA for the CDR3 is TGTGCCAGCAGTACTGGGCAGGGGAACTACGAGCAGTACTTC. Protein product: CASSTGQGNYEQYF.

The chain has TRBV5-4 and TRBJ2-1, with TRBD2 matching over 10 bases. V lost 0 bases, J lost 2 bases, and 2 bases stayed unmatched. Germline V gene sequence: CDR1 SGHNT, CDR2 YYREEE (reference sequence). This CDR3 has 16 residues. The chain's CDR3 is CASSLDTSGTYNEQFF. DNA of the CDR3: TGTGCCAGCAGCTTGGATACTAGCGGGACCTACAATGAGCAGTTCTTC.

V and J are TRBV5-8 and TRBJ2-5; tentatively, D is TRBD2 (5 bases). The V gene's germline CDR1 is SGHTS and CDR2 YDEGEE. The CDR3 is made up of 17 amino acids. Trimming left V 3 bases short and J 5 bases short, with 23 bases between. The CDR3 reads CASSWVFSEGPWETQYF. CDR3 bases: TGTGCCAGCAGCTGGGTCTTTTCCGAGGGCCCCTGGGAGACCCAGTACTTC.